This entry lists 19 T cell receptor beta chains sequenced from one sample in a study of Ad26.COV2.S vaccination and SARS-CoV-2 variants. Treatment defined: some 20 received Ad26.COV2.S at low or high dose, single or two shots; about 5 received placebo; per-sample allocation not given. Day 63 after the first vaccine or placebo injection was the time point for sampling. Some clones are missing from TCRdb's copy, which holds only in-frame ones; the method was immunoSEQ multiplex PCR. The sample consists of about 350,000 clones, about 85% of them appearing once. The source was peripheral blood, collected in a trial of Ad26.COV2.S vaccine versus placebo. These receptors originate from a person aged 18 to 65 who received the Ad26.COV2.S COVID-19 vaccine or a placebo.

Written as DNA, the CDR3 is TGTGCCAGCAGTTTAGTCAGTGATCAGAGAAACTATGGCTACACCTTC. Translated: CASSLVSDQRNYGYTF. V usage is TRBV27 and J usage is TRBJ1-2; D remains unclear. The CDR3 sequence is 16 residues long. V shed 2 bases and J shed 2 bases, with 15 bases lying between them. CDR1 and CDR2 (germline): MNHEY, SMNVEV (reference sequence).

The V call is TRBV11-1, the J call TRBJ2-5, with D possibly being TRBD1 (5 bases). The CDR3 is made up of 12 amino acids. Trimming took off 6 bases at V and 2 bases at J, with 7 bases between the two ends. Germline V CDR1 and CDR2: SGHAT, FQDESV (reference sequence). The CDR3 DNA is TGTGCCAGCAGAAGACAGCAAGAGACCCAGTACTTC. As protein: CASRRQQETQYF.

This sequence joins TRBV6-2 or TRBV6-3 and TRBJ2-5; possibly TRBD1 or TRBD2 for D (5 bases each). The germline CDR1 and CDR2 sequences are MNHEY and SVGEGT. CDR3 length: 12 amino acids. V gave up 2 bases and J gave up 4 bases, with 5 bases separating them. The CDR3 reads CASSYGGETQYF. As DNA, the CDR3 is TGTGCCAGCAGTTACGGGGGAGAGACCCAGTACTTC.

The chain carries TRBV13 and TRBJ2-1; TRBD1 agrees at 10 bases. The V gene's germline CDR1 is PRHDT and CDR2 FYEKMQ (reference sequence). V lost 5 bases, J lost 0 bases, and 7 bases stayed unmatched. CDR3 length: 17 amino acids. CDR3 coding DNA: TGTGCCAGCAGCGTTAGGACAGGGGGGAGCTCCTACAATGAGCAGTTCTTC. As protein: CASSVRTGGSSYNEQFF.

In nucleotides, the CDR3 is TGTGCCAGCAGCGAAGGACTAGCGGGAGAGACCCAGTACTTC. This encodes CASSEGLAGETQYF. V is TRBV3-1 (or the pseudogene TRBV3-2) and J is TRBJ2-5; TRBD2 aligns across 11 bases. The junction had 3 bases not matched to a gene; V was cut back by 5 bases and J by 4 bases. CDR3 length: 14 amino acids. The germline V gene encodes CDR1 LGHDT and CDR2 YNNKEL (reference sequence).

This CDR3 is CASSLWGQGAGQPQHF. The CDR3 DNA is TGTGCCAGCAGTTTATGGGGACAGGGGGCAGGTCAGCCCCAGCATTTT. The gene calls are TRBV28 and TRBJ1-5; 12 positions agree with TRBD1. The CDR3 length is 16 residues. CDR1 and CDR2 (germline): MDHEN, SYDVKM. V lost 0 bases to trimming and J lost 6 bases; unmatched junction nucleotides: 3.

The chain links TRBV25-1 to TRBJ1-2; no clear D. The germline gives CDR1 MGHDK, CDR2 SYGVNS. This CDR3 comprises 14 residues. V was cut by 1 base and J by 6 bases, with 12 bases left in between. The CDR3 region is CASSELIRSDGYTF. CDR3 coding DNA: TGTGCCAGCAGTGAATTAATCAGGTCAGATGGCTACACCTTC.

The rearrangement links TRBV9 to TRBJ1-3; D not certain. Trimming cost V 4 bases and J 0 bases, with 14 bases left between them. CDR3 length: 16 residues. Germline assignment: CDR1 SGDLS and CDR2 YYNGEE. The CDR3 coding sequence is TGTGCCAGCAGCCCTCCCGGCTTCTCCTCTGGAAACACCATATATTTT. This codes for CASSPPGFSSGNTIYF.

This sequence joins TRBV5-6 and TRBJ1-3; D unresolved. Trimming took off 2 bases at V and 4 bases at J, with 13 bases between the two ends. The CDR3 is made up of 15 amino acids. Germline V gene sequence: CDR1 SGHDT, CDR2 YYEEEE. The CDR3 region is CASSFFASMGNTIYF. CDR3 in DNA: TGTGCCAGCAGCTTCTTTGCTTCTATGGGAAACACCATATATTTT.

The chain combines TRBV6-2 or TRBV6-3 with TRBJ2-5; D unresolved. V was clipped by 6 bases and J by 11 bases, with 13 bases between them. The CDR3 length is 11 residues. The germline CDR1 and CDR2 sequences are MNHEY and SVGEGT. CDR3 in amino acids: CASSTGSPQYF. Here the CDR3 DNA reads TGTGCCAGCAGCACCGGTAGTCCTCAGTACTTC.

The CDR3 coding sequence is TGTGCCAGCAGTTACGGACAGTTAGCTAACTATGGCTACACCTTC. Translation: CASSYGQLANYGYTF. The rearrangement uses TRBV6-6 and TRBJ1-2, with D tentatively TRBD1 (6 bases). The CDR3 length is 15 residues. V lost 2 bases to trimming and J lost 0 bases, with 10 bases between them. Per germline, CDR1 MNHNY and CDR2 SVGAGI (reference sequence).

This sequence joins TRBV5-4 and TRBJ1-2; 9 nucleotides agree with TRBD1. The trim removed 6 bases at V and 4 bases at J, leaving 16 bases unmatched. The CDR3 contains 17 residues. Germline V lookup: CDR1 SGHNT, CDR2 YYREEE (reference sequence). As DNA, the CDR3 is TGTGCCAGCACCCCTACTAGAGGGGGACAGGGCATCTATGGCTACACCTTC. The encoded protein is CASTPTRGGQGIYGYTF. Combining the CDR3 with reference TRBV5-4 and TRBJ1-2 gives the whole variable domain ETGVTQSPTHLIKTRGQQVTLRCSSQSGHNTVSWYQQALGQGPQFIFQYYREEENGRGNFPPRFSGLQFPNYSSELNVNALELDDSALYLCASTPTRGGQGIYGYTFGSGTRLTVV.

The CDR3 nucleotides are TGCGCCAGCAGCTTGGGGCAGGCAACTAACTATGGCTACACCTTC. Translating gives CASSLGQATNYGYTF. The J gene is TRBJ1-2, the V gene TRBV5-1; no clear D. Germline CDR1 is SGHRS and CDR2 is YFSETQ. The CDR3 is made up of 15 amino acids. The germline V and J ends were trimmed by 0 bases and 0 bases, with 9 bases remaining between them.

The rearrangement links TRBV6-2 or TRBV6-3 to TRBJ1-2; D perhaps matches TRBD1 (5 bases). CDR1 and CDR2 from the germline V gene are MNHEY and SVGEGT. This CDR3 contains 14 residues. The germline V and J ends were trimmed by 2 bases and 5 bases, with 12 bases remaining between them. Written as DNA, the CDR3 is TGTGCCAGCAGTTACAGGGGCACAGGATATGGCTACACCTTC. Amino acids: CASSYRGTGYGYTF.

The chain carries TRBV10-3 and TRBJ1-6; a weak D match, TRBD1 (6 bases). Trimming stripped 5 bases from V and 4 bases from J, with 9 bases between. CDR1 and CDR2 from the germline V gene are ENHRY and SYGVKD. This CDR3 has 14 amino acids. The CDR3 DNA sequence: TGTGCCATCAGTCTACAGGGTTATAATTCACCCCTCCACTTT. Translation: CAISLQGYNSPLHF.

This clone was seen just once. This chain connects TRBV20-1 to TRBJ1-2; no definite D call. Trimming removed 3 bases from V and 1 base from J, with 15 bases in between. CDR1 is DFQATT and CDR2 is SNEGSKA in the germline V gene (reference sequence). The CDR3 is made up of 15 amino acids. Here the CDR3 DNA reads TGCAGTGCTAGTACCGTAGAGTGGAATAACTATGGCTACACCTTC. Protein sequence: CSASTVEWNNYGYTF.

The rearrangement joins TRBV19 to TRBJ1-2; weak D call: TRBD1 (5 bases). The CDR3 is made up of 13 amino acids. V lost 5 bases and J 4 bases, leaving 11 bases between the germline ends. Per the germline V gene, CDR1 is LNHDA and CDR2 is SQIVND (reference sequence). The CDR3 loop is CASSGRGGYGYTF. CDR3 nucleotides: TGTGCCAGTAGTGGCCGGGGGGGCTATGGCTACACCTTC. Full variable domain (missing parts from reference TRBV19 and TRBJ1-2): DGGITQSPKYLFRKEGQNVTLSCEQNLNHDAMYWYRQDPGQGLRLIYYSQIVNDFQKGDIAEGYSVSREKKESFPLTVTSAQKNPTAFYLCASSGRGGYGYTFGSGTRLTVV.

The chain employs TRBV6-1 and TRBJ2-7, with 8 bases fitting TRBD1. There are 16 residues in the CDR3. Germline V gene data show CDR1 as MNHNS and CDR2 as SASEGT. V trimming: 3 bases; J trimming: 7 bases; junction bases outside the gene matches: 14. The CDR3 loop is CASSEIRAGGQGEQYF. DNA for the CDR3: TGTGCCAGCAGTGAGATACGGGCAGGGGGCCAGGGGGAGCAGTACTTC.

The gene calls are TRBV7-6 and TRBJ2-7, with 11 bases lining up with TRBD2. The CDR3 length is 16 residues. The germline CDR1 and CDR2 sequences are SGHVS and FNYEAQ. After removal of 1 base from V and 3 bases from J, the junction contained 5 bases not matched to a gene. CDR3 residues: CASSLGSSGGDYEQYF. The DNA for the CDR3 is TGTGCCAGCAGCTTAGGTAGTAGCGGGGGGGACTACGAGCAGTACTTC.